Following are 27 T cell receptor beta chains from one sample sequenced in a study of neurological immune-mediated disorders. TCRdb ran MiXCR on the 5' RACE reads and lists one entry per CDR3 protein. The table shows about 79,000 distinct CDR3 sequences, with roughly 14% occurring only once. Sequencing was carried out using PBMCs. Receptors were obtained from a woman aged 50 to 60 in good health.

This clonotype appeared a single time. V is TRBV7-8 and J is TRBJ2-1, with D possibly TRBD1 on 5 matching bases. Trimming pared 3 bases from V and 4 bases from J, leaving 7 bases between. This CDR3 spans 13 amino acids. CDR1 is SGHVS, CDR2 FQNEAQ, per germline. CDR3 region: CASSFQGYNEQFF. The CDR3 DNA reads TGTGCCAGCAGCTTTCAGGGATACAATGAGCAGTTCTTC. The entire variable domain, with the rest obtained from reference TRBV7-8 and TRBJ2-1, is as follows: GAGVSQSPRYKVAKRGQDVALRCDPISGHVSLFWYQQALGQGPEFLTYFQNEAQLDKSGLPSDRFFAERPEGSVSTLKIQRTQQEDSAVYLCASSFQGYNEQFFGPGTRLTVL.

This clonotype was picked up many times. The chain combines TRBV5-1 with TRBJ2-2; 7 bases map to TRBD2. The V segment lost 3 bases and the J segment 0 bases; nucleotides outside the gene matches: 5. Germline V gene data show CDR1 as SGHRS and CDR2 as YFSETQ. This CDR3 comprises 16 residues. In DNA form, the CDR3 reads TGCGCCAGCAGCTCTTCTAGCGGAACGAACACCGGGGAGCTGTTTTTT. Its translation is CASSSSSGTNTGELFF.

This clonotype was detected ten times or more. The J gene is TRBJ2-6, the V gene TRBV5-5; a possible D gene is TRBD1 (6 bases). This CDR3 comprises 19 residues. Trimming left V 4 bases short and J 0 bases short, with 20 bases between. The V gene's germline CDR1 is SGHKS and CDR2 YYEKEE (reference sequence). The CDR3 loop reads CASSKPYTGTISGANVLTF. The DNA of the CDR3 is TGTGCCAGCAGCAAACCCTATACCGGGACAATCTCTGGGGCCAACGTCCTGACTTTC.

In this sample, this clonotype is medium-sized. The genes are TRBV5-1 and TRBJ2-2; D is unresolved. With 4 bases removed from V and 0 bases from J, the gap between germline ends came to 4 bases. CDR3 size: 13 residues. Per germline, CDR1 SGHRS and CDR2 YFSETQ. In DNA form, the CDR3 reads TGCGCCAGCAGCAAAGCGAACACCGGGGAGCTGTTTTTT. Amino acids: CASSKANTGELFF.

A note on this clonotype: Because it lacks the conserved phenylalanine or tryptophan at the end, this CDR3 is likely a read error. The DNA is omitted, as the CDR3 cannot be located on it reliably, and the CDR3 follows TCRdb's listing. The chain recombines TRBV5-1 with TRBJ2-7; the DNA was not used to check the table's D call, TRBD1. The V gene's germline CDR1 is SGHRS and CDR2 YFSETQ. Including both end residues, the CDR3 is 13 amino acids long. The CDR3 is CASSPLQGYEQDL.

This clonotype occurred many times. The chain is built from TRBV11-2 and TRBJ1-1; D ambiguous. Germline V gene data show CDR1 as SGHAT and CDR2 as FQNNGV. The CDR3 has 15 residues. Trimming took 1 base from V and 0 from J, leaving 9 bases between them. The CDR3 loop reads CASSLGQLLNTEAFF. The CDR3 bases are TGTGCCAGCAGCTTAGGGCAGTTACTGAACACTGAAGCTTTCTTT.

Many counts were recorded for this clonotype. The chain employs TRBV3-1 and TRBJ2-3; D ambiguous. The CDR3 is 14 amino acids. Per the germline V gene, CDR1 is LGHDT and CDR2 is YNNKEL (reference sequence). V lost 4 bases and J 0 bases, leaving 8 bases between the germline ends. CDR3 sequence: CASSPGSSTDTQYF. In DNA form, the CDR3 reads TGTGCCAGCAGCCCCGGCTCTAGCACAGATACGCAGTATTTT.

There are many counts of this clonotype. The chain carries TRBV7-9 and TRBJ2-1; perhaps TRBD2 as D (5 bases). Germline lookup yields CDR1 SEHNR and CDR2 FQNEAQ (reference sequence). This CDR3 is built from 13 residues. Trimming removed 5 bases at V and 5 bases at J, with 10 bases between. CDR3 nucleotides: TGTGCCAGCAGCGAACTCGGGGACAATGAGCAGTTCTTC. Translating gives CASSELGDNEQFF.

This clonotype was picked up many times. The rearrangement joins TRBV12-2 to TRBJ2-5; TRBD2 is the table's D call and was not checked against the DNA. TRBV12-2 is designated a pseudogene. CDR3 size: 16 residues. Written as DNA, the CDR3 is TGTGCAAGTCGTCCAACTAGCGGGAGGGCAGCCGAGACCCAGTACTTC. This gives the protein CASRPTSGRAAETQYF.

This clonotype was picked up many times. V and J are TRBV5-1 and TRBJ1-5; D gene unclear. The CDR3 spans 14 residues. Looked up from germline, CDR1 is SGHRS and CDR2 is YFSETQ. V was pared by 4 bases and J by 6 bases, with 14 bases between. DNA of the CDR3: TGCGCCAGCAGCCCTGCGGAGGGCGGTCAGCCCCAGCATTTT. Protein product: CASSPAEGGQPQHF. The full variable domain, in which reference TRBV5-1 and TRBJ1-5 provide the parts outside the CDR3, is KAGVTQTPRYLIKTRGQQVTLSCSPISGHRSVSWYQQTPGQGLQFLFEYFSETQRNKGNFPGRFSGRQFSNSRSEMNVSTLELGDSALYLCASSPAEGGQPQHFGDGTRLSIL.

The gene calls are TRBV20-1 and TRBJ2-7; 15 bases agree with TRBD2. With 5 bases clipped from V and 2 bases from J, the junction kept 4 bases outside the gene matches. Per germline, CDR1 DFQATT and CDR2 SNEGSKA (reference sequence). The CDR3 is 15 residues long. The DNA of the CDR3 is TGCAGTGCTCCCGGACTAGCGGGGGGGACCTACGAGCAGTACTTC. This sequence encodes CSAPGLAGGTYEQYF.

This clonotype was detected many times. Here the CDR3 reads CASSDRRTQYF. CDR3 DNA sequence: TGTGCCAGCAGTGATCGGAGGACCCAGTACTTC. V and J are TRBV2 and TRBJ2-5, with D unresolved. CDR1 and CDR2 (germline): SNHLY, FYNNEI. The CDR3 runs to 11 residues. Trimming removed 3 bases at V and 7 bases at J, with 6 bases between.

A few counts support this clonotype. This sequence joins TRBV6-4 and TRBJ2-1; 11 bases map to TRBD2. The CDR3 has 17 residues. Germline V CDR1 and CDR2: MRHNA, SNTAGT. V dropped 6 bases and J dropped 3; count of bases not matched to a gene: 10. This chain's CDR3 is CASSLTSGTSGYNEQFF. The CDR3 region has the DNA TGTGCCAGCAGCCTAACCTCCGGGACTAGCGGCTACAATGAGCAGTTCTTC.

Ten or more counts support this clonotype. V usage is TRBV7-9 and J usage is TRBJ2-7; D not resolved. The CDR3 sequence is 14 residues long. Germline V gene sequence: CDR1 SEHNR, CDR2 FQNEAQ (reference sequence). The V gene lost 5 bases and the J gene lost 2 bases, with 13 bases spanning the gap. Written as DNA, the CDR3 is TGTGCCAGCAGCACAAGAGTGGCGGCCTACGAGCAGTACTTC. Translating gives CASSTRVAAYEQYF.

In its sample, this clonotype was seen many times. The chain joins TRBV9 to TRBJ1-1; possibly TRBD1 for D (5 bases). V was trimmed by 5 bases and J by 0 bases, leaving 5 bases between them. The CDR3 has 12 amino acids. Germline-derived CDR1 and CDR2 are SGDLS and YYNGEE. The CDR3 spells CASRTVNTEAFF. CDR3 sequence (DNA): TGTGCCAGCAGGACAGTGAACACTGAAGCTTTCTTT. Based on the CDR3 plus reference TRBV9 and TRBJ1-1, the full variable domain is DSGVTQTPKHLITATGQRVTLRCSPRSGDLSVYWYQQSLDQGLQFLIQYYNGEERAKGNILERFSAQQFPDLHSELNLSSLELGDSALYFCASRTVNTEAFFGQGTRLTVV.

Many counts were recorded for this clonotype. The V call is TRBV20-1, the J call TRBJ1-4, with TRBD1 matching 8 bases. V shed 6 bases and J 6 bases; nucleotides not matched to a gene: 18. The CDR3 is 17 amino acids. Germline lookup yields CDR1 DFQATT and CDR2 SNEGSKA (reference sequence). CDR3 sequence reads: CSAPQVPGQVGDEKLFF. The CDR3 DNA sequence: TGCAGTGCCCCGCAAGTCCCGGGACAGGTTGGGGATGAAAAACTGTTTTTT.

As to this clonotype: Given a much more abundant clone one base away, this may be a read error. This rearrangement joins TRBV7-2 to TRBJ2-3; possibly TRBD2 for D (5 bases). Between the trimmed V and J ends, which lost 6 bases and 7 bases, there was a span of 20 bases. This CDR3 comprises 15 residues. CDR1 SGHTA and CDR2 FQGNSA come from the germline V gene. The CDR3 loop reads CASRYRRGGGYTQYF. The CDR3, as DNA: TGTGCCAGCAGATATCGACGGGGTGGAGGATATACGCAGTATTTT.

Many counts were recorded for this clonotype. This sequence joins TRBV20-1 and TRBJ2-5; 7 bases align to TRBD2. This CDR3 contains 14 residues. Germline CDR1 DFQATT, CDR2 SNEGSKA (reference sequence). With 5 bases clipped from V and 4 bases from J, the junction kept 10 bases outside the gene matches. This chain's CDR3 is CSAERGSGSETQYF. The CDR3 region has the DNA TGCAGTGCTGAGCGGGGATCCGGGTCAGAGACCCAGTACTTC.

This clonotype showed up many times. The rearrangement links TRBV10-1 to TRBJ2-1; D remains unclear. The V end was cut by 2 bases, the J end by 9 bases, with 11 bases between. Germline V gives CDR1 WNHNN, CDR2 SYGVQD (reference sequence). The CDR3 runs 13 residues. This chain's CDR3 is CASSETAITEQFF. The CDR3 DNA sequence: TGCGCCAGCAGTGAGACAGCTATTACTGAGCAGTTCTTC.

This clonotype was seen at least ten times. One end of the junction is discordant with germline, which a read error may explain. CDR3 in amino acids: CAIGEGQGIHQGPAGVIIGTEAFF. CDR3 DNA: TGTGCCATCGGTGAAGGGCAGGGAATCCATCAAGGCCCTGCTGGGGTCATTATTGGCACTGAAGCTTTCTTT. This chain joins TRBV10-3 and TRBJ1-1; weak D call: TRBD1 (5 bases). In germline, CDR1 is ENHRY, CDR2 SYGVKD. CDR3 length equals 24 residues.

This clonotype came up once. This sequence may be a read error, since a much larger clone differs from it by one base. This chain links TRBV3-1 with TRBJ1-3; D remains ambiguous. The CDR3 has 15 residues. Per germline, CDR1 LGHDT and CDR2 YNNKEL (reference sequence). Trimming shortened V by 4 bases and J by 2 bases, and 12 bases separated the two germline ends. In DNA form, the CDR3 reads TGTGCCAGCAGCCCCGATTGGGAGACTGGAAACACCATATATTTT. It codes for CASSPDWETGNTIYF. Based on the CDR3 plus reference TRBV3-1 and TRBJ1-3, the full variable domain is DTAVSQTPKYLVTQMGNDKSIKCEQNLGHDTMYWYKQDSKKFLKIMFSYNNKELIINETVPNRFSPKSPDKAHLNLHINSLELGDSAVYFCASSPDWETGNTIYFGEGSWLTVV.

The genes are TRBV6-1 and TRBJ2-7; 7 bases map to TRBD1. Trimming cost V 7 bases and J 0 bases; bases outside gene matches: 9. The CDR3 runs 15 residues. Germline CDR1 and CDR2: MNHNS and SASEGT. The CDR3: CASTAPGTASYEQYF. In nucleotides, the CDR3 is TGTGCCAGCACCGCCCCGGGGACAGCCTCCTACGAGCAGTACTTC.

CDR3 coding DNA: TGCAGTGCTAGGCGCGGATGTGAAGCTTTCTTT. Its translation: CSARRGCEAFF. The rearrangement uses TRBV20-1 and TRBJ1-1; D ambiguous. Looked up from germline, CDR1 is DFQATT and CDR2 is SNEGSKA (reference sequence). CDR3 length: 11 amino acids. V lost 3 bases, J lost 7 bases, and 9 bases lay in between.

This clonotype appeared many times. This chain uses TRBV5-1 with TRBJ2-7, with 9 bases aligning to TRBD1. CDR3 length: 14 residues. CDR1 SGHRS and CDR2 YFSETQ come from the germline V gene. V was pared by 3 bases and J by 2 bases, with 3 bases of the junction left unmatched. The CDR3, as DNA: TGCGCCAGCAGCTACCGGGACAGGGCCTACGAGCAGTACTTC. It specifies CASSYRDRAYEQYF.

This clonotype occurred many times. The V call is TRBV3-1, the J call TRBJ2-7; TRBD1 might be the D (8 bases). Trimming shortened V by 4 bases and J by 5 bases, and 12 bases separated the two germline ends. This CDR3 comprises 13 residues. The germline V gene encodes CDR1 LGHDT and CDR2 YNNKEL (reference sequence). The CDR3: CASSLQGGNEQYF. The CDR3 DNA reads TGTGCCAGCAGCCTACAGGGGGGGAACGAGCAGTACTTC.

Remarks on this clonotype: One junction end does not reproduce the germline sequence, and a read error may be involved. The chain couples TRBV20-1 to TRBJ1-5, with D unclear. Per the germline V gene, CDR1 is DFQATT and CDR2 is SNEGSKA (reference sequence). The CDR3 extends over 14 amino acids. The CDR3 nucleotides read TGCAGTGCTAGACAGATTAATAGCAATCAGCCCCAGCTTTTT. Translating it yields CSARQINSNQPQLF.

This clonotype was counted between two and nine times. The chain is built from TRBV18 and TRBJ2-2; D call uncertain. CDR3 length: 16 amino acids. Trimming stripped 2 bases from V and 1 base from J, with 11 bases between. Looked up from germline, CDR1 is KGHSH and CDR2 is LQKENI. CDR3 nucleotides: TGTGCCAGCTCACCATTCGGACCGGAGAACACCGGGGAGCTGTTTTTT. Its translation is CASSPFGPENTGELFF.